This record covers a single TCR beta chain. Antigen specificity is unknown. This sample is drawn from a study of cytomegalovirus exposure and HLA in healthy donors. Overall study results and limits: As a later analysis showed, several of the most significant clusters appeared to be linked to common viral pathogens. Using a false discovery rate of 0.05, a later analysis showed that around 16,000 TCR beta sequences were associated with HLA alleles.

60 Vbeta and 13 Jbeta primers were used in PCR. Assay used: immunoSEQ multiplex PCR; TCRdb lists only in-frame clones, some missing. The sample holds about 180,000 clones, roughly three quarters seen once. V lost 3 bases to trimming and J lost 4 bases, with 9 bases between them. This CDR3 is 13 amino acids long. Per germline, CDR1 SGHNT and CDR2 YENEEA. The chain joins TRBV11-3 to TRBJ1-1; D possibly corresponds to TRBD1 (5 bases). This receptor was taken from a male donor in good health and CMV-seronegative. Sequenced input: PBMCs. The CDR3 is CASSFRQLTEAFF. For the CDR3, the DNA is TGTGCCAGCAGCTTTCGACAGCTCACTGAAGCTTTCTTT.